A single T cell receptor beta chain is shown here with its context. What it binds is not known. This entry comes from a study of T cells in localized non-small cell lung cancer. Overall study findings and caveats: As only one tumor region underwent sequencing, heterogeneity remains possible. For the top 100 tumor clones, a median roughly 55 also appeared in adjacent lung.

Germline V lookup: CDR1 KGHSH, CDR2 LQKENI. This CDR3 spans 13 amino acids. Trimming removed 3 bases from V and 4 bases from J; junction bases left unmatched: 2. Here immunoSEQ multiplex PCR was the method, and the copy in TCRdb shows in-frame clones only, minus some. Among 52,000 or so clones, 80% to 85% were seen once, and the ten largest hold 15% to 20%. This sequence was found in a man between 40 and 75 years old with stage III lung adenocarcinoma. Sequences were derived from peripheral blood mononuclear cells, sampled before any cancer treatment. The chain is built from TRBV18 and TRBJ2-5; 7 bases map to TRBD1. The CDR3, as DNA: TGTGCCAGCTCACCGAGACAGGGAGAGACCCAGTACTTC. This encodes CASSPRQGETQYF.